What follows describes a single T cell receptor (beta chain). This specimen comes from a study of cytomegalovirus exposure and HLA in healthy donors. In germline, CDR1 is MNHEY, CDR2 SMNVEV (reference sequence). The CDR3 extends over 14 amino acids. Trimming pared 3 bases from V and 0 bases from J, leaving 7 bases between. The PCR ran on 60 Vbeta and 13 Jbeta primers. Per the authors' pipeline: Approximately 80 million unique TCR beta chains, some 10 million of them shared, were counted by a later analysis. The assay was immunoSEQ multiplex PCR, and TCRdb's table has in-frame clones only and misses some. V and J calls plus clone size are reproduced from that table; the DNA served to infer D and trimming. The sample holds 220,000 or so clones, 79% seen once.

What was sequenced was PBMCs. The sequence came from a man between 50 and 59 years old in good health and CMV-seronegative. The chain combines TRBV27 with TRBJ2-3; D is uncertain. This CDR3 is CASSFGGSTDTQYF. In nucleotides, the CDR3 is TGTGCCAGCAGTTTTGGCGGTAGCACAGATACGCAGTATTTT.